A selection of T cell receptor beta chains follows, all from one sample in a study of vaccination and CD4 T cells after COVID-19. TCRdb processed the PCR reads anew with MiXCR; each CDR3 protein has one entry. The sample comprises tens of thousands of distinct CDR3 sequences, 49% of which are singletons, and 5.5% to 7.5% rests with the top ten. The input for sequencing was CD4+ T cells from blood, taken about 7 months after SARS-CoV-2 vaccination. Receptor source: a human donor who had recovered from COVID-19. CDR3s include the opening cysteine and the closing phenylalanine or tryptophan. A D gene is named only where the DNA matches it firmly. Size is stated for part of the rows, as once, few or many counts, or as a class when the clone is expanded.

cdr3_length j_call d_call v_call clone_size cdr3_aa cdr3_nt
16 TRBJ2-7 TRBD2 TRBV20-1 NA CSARDPGLAVGGEQYF TGCAGTGCTAGAGATCCGGGACTAGCGGTGGGGGGCGAGCAGTACTTC
13 TRBJ2-7 NA TRBV27 NA CASSFREGDEQYF TGTGCCAGCAGTTTCCGGGAAGGGGACGAGCAGTACTTC
12 TRBJ2-7 TRBD2 TRBV28 NA CATRTSGYEQYF TGTGCCACCCGGACTAGCGGGTACGAGCAGTACTTC
14 TRBJ2-2 NA TRBV7-2 NA CASSLQGPTGELFF TGTGCCAGCAGCTTGCAGGGTCCCACCGGGGAGCTGTTTTTT
13 TRBJ2-5 NA TRBV7-3 NA CASSLQAGETQYF TGTGCCAGCAGCTTACAAGCGGGAGAGACCCAGTACTTC
11 TRBJ2-1 NA TRBV20-1 NA CSARDQAEQFF TGCAGTGCTAGAGATCAGGCTGAGCAGTTCTTC
13 TRBJ1-1 NA TRBV19 NA CASSIVGYTEAFF TGTGCCAGTAGTATAGTCGGATACACTGAAGCTTTCTTT
18 TRBJ2-1 NA TRBV7-2 NA CASSSRGVRRGASQEQFF TGTGCCAGCAGCTCAAGGGGGGTCAGGCGGGGAGCCTCACAAGAGCAGTTCTTC
14 TRBJ1-1 NA TRBV20-1 once CSARVDRRNTEAFF TGCAGTGCTAGAGTAGACCGAAGGAACACTGAAGCTTTCTTT
15 TRBJ2-1 TRBD2 TRBV6-7 once CASSYGSGRAHEQFF TGTGCCAGCAGTTACGGTAGCGGGAGGGCCCATGAGCAGTTCTTC
14 TRBJ2-7 TRBD2 TRBV20-1 NA CSASIAGGSYEQYF TGCAGTGCTAGTATAGCGGGAGGATCTTACGAGCAGTACTTC
14 TRBJ1-3 NA TRBV28 NA CASSLPGSGNTIYF TGTGCCAGCAGCCTCCCCGGGTCTGGAAACACCATATATTTT
16 TRBJ2-1 NA TRBV6-1 NA CASSEADGVGGNEQFF TGTGCCAGCAGTGAAGCAGACGGAGTTGGAGGCAATGAGCAGTTCTTC
14 TRBJ2-3 NA TRBV20-1 NA CSASGSEVTDTQYF TGCAGTGCTAGCGGGAGCGAAGTCACAGATACGCAGTATTTT
15 TRBJ2-1 NA TRBV19 NA CASSMVGKPYNEQFF TGTGCCAGTAGTATGGTGGGGAAGCCCTACAATGAGCAGTTCTTC
13 TRBJ1-1 NA TRBV7-8 NA CASSQSRDTEAFF TGTGCCAGCAGTCAGTCCCGAGACACTGAAGCTTTCTTT
14 TRBJ2-3 NA TRBV19 few CASSRLASTDTQYF TGTGCCAGTAGTAGGCTAGCGTCGACAGATACGCAGTATTTT
16 TRBJ2-7 NA TRBV6-1 few CASSEATRPTGHEQYF TGTGCCAGCAGTGAAGCGACTCGACCAACCGGCCACGAGCAGTACTTC